This is a list of T cell receptor beta chains from one sample in a study of shared clonotypes between healthy human individuals. Data came from immunoSEQ multiplex PCR; TCRdb stores just in-frame clones and leaves some out. Of some 2,400,000 clones in the sample, 90% to 96% are singletons; the top ten hold roughly 0.13%. The source material was naive CD4+ T cells sorted from blood. The receptor set was obtained from a man younger than 30 in good health. Both conserved end residues are part of each CDR3. The D gene is left open where the match is weak. Size tells how often a clone was seen (once, few, many) or the class of an expanded clone, and some rows leave it out.

v_gene: TRBV7-3; d_gene: .; abundance: .; j_gene: TRBJ2-3; CDR3aa: CASSFTRTDTQYF; CDR3nt: TGTGCCAGCAGCTTTACACGCACAGATACGCAGTATTTT
v_gene: TRBV7-6; d_gene: TRBD1; abundance: few; j_gene: TRBJ2-7; CDR3aa: CASSLGTAYEQYF; CDR3nt: TGTGCCAGCAGCTTGGGGACAGCCTACGAGCAGTACTTC
v_gene: TRBV7-2; d_gene: TRBD1; abundance: .; j_gene: TRBJ2-7; CDR3aa: CASSLRGPQYF; CDR3nt: TGTGCCAGCAGCTTAAGGGGGCCCCAGTACTTC
v_gene: TRBV30; d_gene: .; abundance: few; j_gene: TRBJ1-3; CDR3aa: CAWGQSSGNTIYF; CDR3nt: TGTGCCTGGGGACAGTCCTCTGGAAACACCATATATTTT
v_gene: TRBV11-3; d_gene: TRBD2; abundance: .; j_gene: TRBJ2-5; CDR3aa: CASSPGTSGSSETQYF; CDR3nt: TGTGCCAGCAGCCCTGGGACTAGCGGGAGTTCCGAGACCCAGTACTTC
v_gene: TRBV9; d_gene: .; abundance: .; j_gene: TRBJ2-5; CDR3aa: CASSAGFGAQYF; CDR3nt: TGTGCCAGCAGCGCAGGTTTCGGGGCCCAGTACTTC
v_gene: TRBV14; d_gene: TRBD1; abundance: few; j_gene: TRBJ1-2; CDR3aa: CASSQRDRGYYGYTF; CDR3nt: TGTGCCAGCAGCCAGAGGGACAGGGGCTACTATGGCTACACCTTC
v_gene: TRBV7-9; d_gene: .; abundance: .; j_gene: TRBJ1-6; CDR3aa: CASSPRTDYNSPLHF; CDR3nt: TGTGCCAGCAGCCCGAGGACAGATTATAATTCACCCCTCCACTTT
v_gene: TRBV28; d_gene: TRBD1; abundance: .; j_gene: TRBJ1-5; CDR3aa: CASSLGQGSNQPQHF; CDR3nt: TGTGCCAGCAGTTTAGGACAGGGGAGCAATCAGCCCCAGCATTTT
v_gene: TRBV7-9; d_gene: .; abundance: .; j_gene: TRBJ2-3; CDR3aa: CASSLRGDRTDTQYF; CDR3nt: TGTGCCAGCAGTCTTAGAGGGGATCGCACAGATACGCAGTATTTT
v_gene: TRBV19; d_gene: .; abundance: .; j_gene: TRBJ2-3; CDR3aa: CASSPEYIFPDTQYF; CDR3nt: TGTGCCAGTAGTCCCGAGTATATCTTCCCAGATACGCAGTATTTT
v_gene: TRBV5-5; d_gene: .; abundance: once; j_gene: TRBJ2-3; CDR3aa: CASSRGFRLTQSDTQYF; CDR3nt: TGTGCCAGCAGCCGCGGATTTAGGTTGACGCAATCAGATACGCAGTATTTT
v_gene: TRBV11-2; d_gene: .; abundance: .; j_gene: TRBJ2-1; CDR3aa: CASSSTVGRGNEQFF; CDR3nt: TGTGCCAGCAGCTCGACGGTGGGTAGAGGCAATGAGCAGTTCTTC
v_gene: TRBV27; d_gene: .; abundance: .; j_gene: TRBJ1-2; CDR3aa: CASSLEGGQGGLFYGYTF; CDR3nt: TGTGCCAGCAGTTTAGAAGGGGGTCAGGGAGGGTTATTCTATGGCTACACCTTC
v_gene: TRBV5-1; d_gene: .; abundance: .; j_gene: TRBJ2-1; CDR3aa: CASSYAGRVNNYNEQFF; CDR3nt: TGCGCCAGCAGCTACGCTGGGCGAGTCAACAACTACAATGAGCAGTTCTTC
v_gene: TRBV30; d_gene: .; abundance: .; j_gene: TRBJ1-2; CDR3aa: CAWSDRNYGYTF; CDR3nt: TGTGCCTGGAGTGACAGGAACTATGGCTACACCTTC
v_gene: TRBV4-1; d_gene: .; abundance: .; j_gene: TRBJ2-5; CDR3aa: CASSQQGQETQYF; CDR3nt: TGCGCCAGCAGCCAACAGGGCCAAGAGACCCAGTACTTC
v_gene: TRBV30; d_gene: .; abundance: once; j_gene: TRBJ1-2; CDR3aa: CAWSPSGDYGYTF; CDR3nt: TGTGCCTGGAGCCCTTCCGGCGACTATGGCTACACCTTC
v_gene: TRBV27; d_gene: TRBD1; abundance: .; j_gene: TRBJ1-5; CDR3aa: CASSMKGAFQPQHF; CDR3nt: TGTGCCAGCAGTATGAAGGGGGCGTTTCAGCCCCAGCATTTT
v_gene: TRBV7-6; d_gene: .; abundance: .; j_gene: TRBJ2-5; CDR3aa: CASSLSLVETQYF; CDR3nt: TGTGCCAGCAGCTTAAGCTTGGTAGAGACCCAGTACTTC
v_gene: TRBV27; d_gene: .; abundance: .; j_gene: TRBJ2-2; CDR3aa: CASSLRPANTGELFF; CDR3nt: TGTGCCAGCAGTTTACGACCGGCGAACACCGGGGAGCTGTTTTTT
v_gene: TRBV6-1; d_gene: TRBD1; abundance: .; j_gene: TRBJ1-6; CDR3aa: CASSWTGVDSPLHF; CDR3nt: TGTGCCAGCAGTTGGACAGGGGTCGATTCACCCCTCCACTTT
v_gene: TRBV10-3; d_gene: .; abundance: .; j_gene: TRBJ1-1; CDR3aa: CAIRDSQGDTEAFF; CDR3nt: TGTGCCATCAGGGACAGCCAAGGGGACACTGAAGCTTTCTTT
v_gene: TRBV5-1; d_gene: .; abundance: .; j_gene: TRBJ2-2; CDR3aa: CASSLLRSTGELFF; CDR3nt: TGCGCCAGCAGCTTGCTGCGAAGCACCGGGGAGCTGTTTTTT
v_gene: TRBV5-6; d_gene: .; abundance: .; j_gene: TRBJ1-2; CDR3aa: CASSLAARSLIYGYTF; CDR3nt: TGTGCCAGCAGCTTGGCCGCCAGGTCCCTGATCTATGGCTACACCTTC
v_gene: TRBV18; d_gene: TRBD1; abundance: .; j_gene: TRBJ1-5; CDR3aa: CASSPVGTGGISNQPQHF; CDR3nt: TGTGCCAGCTCACCGGTCGGGACAGGGGGTATCAGCAATCAGCCCCAGCATTTT
v_gene: TRBV10-1; d_gene: .; abundance: .; j_gene: TRBJ2-7; CDR3aa: CASKQGASYEQYF; CDR3nt: TGCGCCAGCAAGCAGGGTGCCTCCTACGAGCAGTACTTC
v_gene: TRBV5-6; d_gene: TRBD1; abundance: .; j_gene: TRBJ2-3; CDR3aa: CASSLRLLGQRTDTQYF; CDR3nt: TGTGCCAGCAGCTTGCGCCTACTGGGACAGCGCACAGATACGCAGTATTTT
v_gene: TRBV18; d_gene: TRBD1; abundance: .; j_gene: TRBJ2-7; CDR3aa: CASSPPAGGDEQYF; CDR3nt: TGTGCCAGCTCACCACCGGCAGGGGGCGACGAGCAGTACTTC
v_gene: TRBV6-5; d_gene: .; abundance: .; j_gene: TRBJ2-3; CDR3aa: CASRPTASTDTQYF; CDR3nt: TGTGCCAGCAGACCGACAGCTAGCACAGATACGCAGTATTTT
v_gene: TRBV29-1; d_gene: .; abundance: .; j_gene: TRBJ2-7; CDR3aa: CSGTGSGYEQYF; CDR3nt: TGCAGCGGAACAGGGTCAGGCTACGAGCAGTACTTC
v_gene: TRBV6-5; d_gene: TRBD1; abundance: few; j_gene: TRBJ1-5; CDR3aa: CASSPQGGNQPQHF; CDR3nt: TGTGCCAGCAGCCCACAGGGGGGCAATCAGCCCCAGCATTTT
v_gene: TRBV5-1; d_gene: .; abundance: .; j_gene: TRBJ2-3; CDR3aa: CASSFPMDPDTQYF; CDR3nt: TGCGCCAGCAGCTTTCCCATGGATCCAGATACGCAGTATTTT
v_gene: TRBV28; d_gene: .; abundance: .; j_gene: TRBJ2-7; CDR3aa: CASSYQQGGISSYEQYF; CDR3nt: TGTGCCAGCAGTTACCAACAGGGAGGGATAAGCTCCTACGAGCAGTACTTC
v_gene: TRBV4-1; d_gene: TRBD2; abundance: .; j_gene: TRBJ2-7; CDR3aa: CASSHPGAGGPYEQYF; CDR3nt: TGCGCCAGCAGCCACCCCGGGGCGGGAGGGCCCTACGAGCAGTACTTC
v_gene: TRBV28; d_gene: .; abundance: once; j_gene: TRBJ2-5; CDR3aa: CASSGGQIRQETQYF; CDR3nt: TGTGCCAGCAGCGGGGGACAGATAAGACAAGAGACCCAGTACTTC
v_gene: TRBV6-1; d_gene: .; abundance: once; j_gene: TRBJ1-2; CDR3aa: CASSEWSPYGYTF; CDR3nt: TGTGCCAGCAGTGAATGGTCGCCGTATGGCTACACCTTC
v_gene: TRBV4-3; d_gene: .; abundance: .; j_gene: TRBJ2-5; CDR3aa: CASSQQGGQETQYF; CDR3nt: TGCGCCAGCAGCCAACAGGGGGGCCAAGAGACCCAGTACTTC
v_gene: TRBV2; d_gene: TRBD1; abundance: .; j_gene: TRBJ1-1; CDR3aa: CASSETDRESFF; CDR3nt: TGTGCCAGCAGTGAAACCGACAGGGAGTCTTTCTTT
v_gene: TRBV10-3; d_gene: .; abundance: .; j_gene: TRBJ2-2; CDR3aa: CAISEGPGELFF; CDR3nt: TGTGCCATCAGTGAGGGGCCCGGGGAGCTGTTTTTT
v_gene: TRBV6-5; d_gene: .; abundance: .; j_gene: TRBJ2-5; CDR3aa: CASSSRETQYF; CDR3nt: TGTGCCAGCAGTTCACGGGAGACCCAGTACTTC
v_gene: TRBV6-5; d_gene: TRBD1; abundance: .; j_gene: TRBJ1-2; CDR3aa: CASSFVGTGRGYTF; CDR3nt: TGTGCCAGCAGTTTCGTAGGGACAGGGCGTGGCTACACCTTC
v_gene: TRBV5-1; d_gene: .; abundance: .; j_gene: TRBJ1-2; CDR3aa: CASSPRFGTLTNYGYTF; CDR3nt: TGCGCCAGCAGTCCGAGATTCGGGACACTAACTAACTATGGCTACACCTTC
v_gene: TRBV9; d_gene: .; abundance: .; j_gene: TRBJ2-5; CDR3aa: CASSVFVGLQETQYF; CDR3nt: TGTGCCAGCAGCGTCTTTGTGGGGTTACAAGAGACCCAGTACTTC
v_gene: TRBV6-1; d_gene: .; abundance: .; j_gene: TRBJ1-2; CDR3aa: CASRTLEHGYTF; CDR3nt: TGTGCCAGCAGGACCTTAGAGCATGGCTACACCTTC
v_gene: TRBV9; d_gene: TRBD2; abundance: .; j_gene: TRBJ2-3; CDR3aa: CASSSSGAYTDTQYF; CDR3nt: TGTGCCAGCAGCTCTAGCGGGGCCTACACAGATACGCAGTATTTT
v_gene: TRBV18; d_gene: .; abundance: .; j_gene: TRBJ1-1; CDR3aa: CASSPGRLNTEAFF; CDR3nt: TGTGCCAGCTCCCCAGGCAGGCTGAACACTGAAGCTTTCTTT
v_gene: TRBV2; d_gene: TRBD2; abundance: once; j_gene: TRBJ2-5; CDR3aa: CASSLLADQETQYF; CDR3nt: TGTGCCAGCAGCCTTCTAGCGGACCAAGAGACCCAGTACTTC
v_gene: TRBV28; d_gene: .; abundance: .; j_gene: TRBJ1-6; CDR3aa: CASSARRAFYNSPLHF; CDR3nt: TGTGCCAGCAGTGCACGAAGGGCTTTCTATAATTCACCCCTCCACTTT
v_gene: TRBV29-1; d_gene: .; abundance: .; j_gene: TRBJ2-3; CDR3aa: CSAQHIGGDSTDTQYF; CDR3nt: TGCAGCGCCCAGCACATAGGGGGAGATAGCACAGATACGCAGTATTTT
v_gene: TRBV10-1; d_gene: .; abundance: .; j_gene: TRBJ2-1; CDR3aa: CASSEIKGGNEQFF; CDR3nt: TGCGCCAGCAGTGAAATAAAGGGTGGCAATGAGCAGTTCTTC
v_gene: TRBV2; d_gene: .; abundance: .; j_gene: TRBJ1-2; CDR3aa: CASSEADRNYGYTF; CDR3nt: TGTGCCAGCAGTGAAGCGGACAGAAACTATGGCTACACCTTC